A selection of T cell receptor beta chains follows, all from one sample in a study of shared clonotypes between healthy human individuals. Data came from immunoSEQ multiplex PCR; TCRdb stores just in-frame clones and leaves some out. Seen here are around 1.1 million clones, around 78% observed once, and the top ten hold more than 0.55%. What was sequenced was memory CD4+ T cells from PBMCs. Receptors were obtained from a young man in good health. Some clones in this sample may be carry-over from other donors' samples. The CDR3 runs from the conserved cysteine through the conserved F or W. Each record gives: D gene, V gene, J gene, clone size, CDR3 protein, CDR3 DNA. The D gene is left open where the match is weak. The size of a clone is reported for some rows only, either as once, few or many, or as a class for expanded clones.

d_gene: NA; v_gene: TRBV28; j_gene: TRBJ2-2; abundance: NA; CDR3aa: CASRRGPADWELFF; CDR3nt: TGTGCCAGCAGAAGGGGTCCCGCTGATTGGGAGCTGTTTTTT
d_gene: TRBD1; v_gene: TRBV28; j_gene: TRBJ2-1; abundance: many; CDR3aa: CASLRQGRNNEQFF; CDR3nt: TGTGCCAGCCTGCGACAGGGAAGGAACAATGAGCAGTTCTTC
d_gene: NA; v_gene: TRBV7-3; j_gene: TRBJ1-5; abundance: NA; CDR3aa: CASSQEQGYRHF; CDR3nt: TGTGCCAGCAGCCAAGAGCAGGGGTATCGGCATTTT
d_gene: NA; v_gene: TRBV11-2; j_gene: TRBJ2-7; abundance: NA; CDR3aa: CASSLEGHLYEQYF; CDR3nt: TGTGCCAGCAGCTTAGAGGGACACTTATACGAGCAGTACTTC
d_gene: NA; v_gene: TRBV9; j_gene: TRBJ1-1; abundance: NA; CDR3aa: CASSATGLRNTEAFF; CDR3nt: TGTGCCAGCAGCGCTACGGGTCTTCGGAACACTGAAGCTTTCTTT
d_gene: TRBD1; v_gene: TRBV5-4; j_gene: TRBJ1-5; abundance: NA; CDR3aa: CASSRGQGPNQPQHF; CDR3nt: TGTGCCAGCAGCCGGGGACAGGGCCCAAATCAGCCCCAGCATTTT
d_gene: NA; v_gene: TRBV6-6; j_gene: TRBJ1-1; abundance: NA; CDR3aa: CASAVRSTEAFF; CDR3nt: TGTGCCAGCGCGGTTCGGAGCACTGAAGCTTTCTTT
d_gene: NA; v_gene: TRBV6-1; j_gene: TRBJ1-2; abundance: NA; CDR3aa: CARGGDRYGYTF; CDR3nt: TGTGCCAGAGGAGGGGATCGCTATGGCTACACCTTC
d_gene: NA; v_gene: TRBV28; j_gene: TRBJ2-1; abundance: NA; CDR3aa: CASSITRTLYNEQFF; CDR3nt: TGTGCCAGCAGTATAACTCGGACACTCTACAATGAGCAGTTCTTC
d_gene: TRBD1; v_gene: TRBV28; j_gene: TRBJ1-1; abundance: NA; CDR3aa: CASRLRQGRVTEAFF; CDR3nt: TGTGCCAGCAGGCTCAGACAGGGTAGGGTCACTGAAGCTTTCTTT
d_gene: NA; v_gene: TRBV20-1; j_gene: TRBJ1-1; abundance: NA; CDR3aa: CSARLRTEAFF; CDR3nt: TGCAGTGCTAGACTACGCACTGAAGCTTTCTTT
d_gene: NA; v_gene: TRBV7-8; j_gene: TRBJ1-5; abundance: few; CDR3aa: CASSLGRVSGQPQHF; CDR3nt: TGTGCCAGCAGCTTAGGGAGGGTCTCAGGGCAGCCCCAGCATTTT